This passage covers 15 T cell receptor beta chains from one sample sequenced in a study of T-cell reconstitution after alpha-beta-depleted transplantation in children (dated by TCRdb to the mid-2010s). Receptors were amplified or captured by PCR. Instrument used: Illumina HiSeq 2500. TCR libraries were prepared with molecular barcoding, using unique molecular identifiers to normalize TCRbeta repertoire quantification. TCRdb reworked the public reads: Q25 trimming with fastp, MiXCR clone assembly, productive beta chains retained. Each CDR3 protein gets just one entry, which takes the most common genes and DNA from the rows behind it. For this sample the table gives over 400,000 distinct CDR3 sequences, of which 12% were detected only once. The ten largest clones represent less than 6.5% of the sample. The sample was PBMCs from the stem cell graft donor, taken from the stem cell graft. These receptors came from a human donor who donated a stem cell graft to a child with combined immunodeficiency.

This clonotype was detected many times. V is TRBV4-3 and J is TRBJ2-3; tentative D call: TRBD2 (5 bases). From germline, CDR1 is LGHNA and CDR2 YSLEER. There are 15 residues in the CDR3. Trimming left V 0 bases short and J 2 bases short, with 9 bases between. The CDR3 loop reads CASSQDGVVTDTQYF. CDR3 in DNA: TGCGCCAGCAGCCAAGACGGGGTGGTCACAGATACGCAGTATTTT.

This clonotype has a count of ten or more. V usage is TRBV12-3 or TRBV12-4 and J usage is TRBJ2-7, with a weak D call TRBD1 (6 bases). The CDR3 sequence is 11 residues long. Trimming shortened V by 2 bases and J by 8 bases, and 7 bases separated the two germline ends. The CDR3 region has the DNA TGTGCCAGCAGTTTATGGGGGCAGCAGTACTTC. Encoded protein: CASSLWGQQYF.

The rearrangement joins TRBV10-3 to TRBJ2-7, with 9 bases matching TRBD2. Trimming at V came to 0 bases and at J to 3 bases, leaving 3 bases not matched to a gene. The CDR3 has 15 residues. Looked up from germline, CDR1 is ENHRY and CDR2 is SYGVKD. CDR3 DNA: TGTGCCATCAGTGAGTCGACTAGCGGTATCTACGAGCAGTACTTC. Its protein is CAISESTSGIYEQYF.

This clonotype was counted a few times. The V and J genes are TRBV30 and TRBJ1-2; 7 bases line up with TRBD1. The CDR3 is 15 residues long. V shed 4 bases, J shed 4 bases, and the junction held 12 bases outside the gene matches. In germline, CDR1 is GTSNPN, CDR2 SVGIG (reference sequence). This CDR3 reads CAWIREDRILYGYTF. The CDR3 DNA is TGTGCCTGGATTAGAGAGGACAGGATCCTCTATGGCTACACCTTC.

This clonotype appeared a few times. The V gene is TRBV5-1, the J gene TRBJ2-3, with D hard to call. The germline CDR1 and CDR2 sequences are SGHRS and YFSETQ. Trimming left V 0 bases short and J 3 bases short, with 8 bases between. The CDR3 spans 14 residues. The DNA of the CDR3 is TGCGCCAGCAGCTTGGAACCAGTGACAGATACGCAGTATTTT. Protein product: CASSLEPVTDTQYF.

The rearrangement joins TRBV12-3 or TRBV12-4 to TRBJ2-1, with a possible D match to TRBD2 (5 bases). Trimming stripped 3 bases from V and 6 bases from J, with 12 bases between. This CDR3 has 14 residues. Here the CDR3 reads CASSFLGEGNEQFF. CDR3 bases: TGTGCCAGCAGTTTCTTGGGTGAGGGCAATGAGCAGTTCTTC.

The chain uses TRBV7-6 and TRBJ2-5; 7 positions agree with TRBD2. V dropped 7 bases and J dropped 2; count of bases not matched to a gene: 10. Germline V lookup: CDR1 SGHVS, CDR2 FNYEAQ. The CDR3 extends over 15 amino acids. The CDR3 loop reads CASTYGGGGQETQYF. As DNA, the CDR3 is TGTGCCAGCACCTACGGTGGGGGGGGGCAAGAGACCCAGTACTTC.

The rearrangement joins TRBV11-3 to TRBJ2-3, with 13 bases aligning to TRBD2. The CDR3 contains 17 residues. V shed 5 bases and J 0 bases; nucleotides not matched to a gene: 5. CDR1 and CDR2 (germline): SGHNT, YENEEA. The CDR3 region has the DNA TGTGCCAGCAGCACCGGGACTAGCGGGATTAGCACAGATACGCAGTATTTT. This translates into CASSTGTSGISTDTQYF.

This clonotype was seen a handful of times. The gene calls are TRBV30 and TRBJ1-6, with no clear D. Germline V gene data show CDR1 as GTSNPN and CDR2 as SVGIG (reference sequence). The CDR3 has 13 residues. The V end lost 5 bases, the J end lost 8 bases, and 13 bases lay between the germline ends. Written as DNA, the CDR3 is TGTGCCTGGCGGTCCCGCGGCGATTCACCCCTCCACTTT. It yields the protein CAWRSRGDSPLHF.

The CDR3 region has the DNA TGTGCCAGTTCGCCGGGGGCGGGGGGGGCATCCTACGAGCAGTACTTC. This codes for CASSPGAGGASYEQYF. The genes are TRBV6-5 and TRBJ2-7, with TRBD2 matching over 9 bases. Germline V gene data show CDR1 as MNHEY and CDR2 as SVGAGI. The CDR3 spans 16 residues. The J segment lost 1 base and the V segment lost 9 bases, leaving 13 bases of the junction unmatched.

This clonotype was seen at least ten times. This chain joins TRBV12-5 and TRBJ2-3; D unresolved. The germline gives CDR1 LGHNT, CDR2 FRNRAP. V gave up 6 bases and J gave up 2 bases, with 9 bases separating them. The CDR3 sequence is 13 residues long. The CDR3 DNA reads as TGTGCTAGTGGACCCTCCAACACAGATACGCAGTATTTT. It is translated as CASGPSNTDTQYF.

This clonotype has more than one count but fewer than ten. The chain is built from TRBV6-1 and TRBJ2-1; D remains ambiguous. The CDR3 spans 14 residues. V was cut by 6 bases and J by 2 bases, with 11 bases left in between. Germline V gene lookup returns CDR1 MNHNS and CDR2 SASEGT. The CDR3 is CASRWGNTYNEQFF. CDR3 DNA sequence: TGTGCCAGCAGGTGGGGTAACACCTACAATGAGCAGTTCTTC.

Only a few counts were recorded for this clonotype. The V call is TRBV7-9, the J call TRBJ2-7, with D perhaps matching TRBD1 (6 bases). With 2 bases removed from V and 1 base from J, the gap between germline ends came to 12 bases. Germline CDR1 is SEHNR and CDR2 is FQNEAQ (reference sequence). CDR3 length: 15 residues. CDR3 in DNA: TGTGCCAGCAGCTTATTAGGACAGCCTTCCTACGAGCAGTACTTC. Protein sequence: CASSLLGQPSYEQYF.

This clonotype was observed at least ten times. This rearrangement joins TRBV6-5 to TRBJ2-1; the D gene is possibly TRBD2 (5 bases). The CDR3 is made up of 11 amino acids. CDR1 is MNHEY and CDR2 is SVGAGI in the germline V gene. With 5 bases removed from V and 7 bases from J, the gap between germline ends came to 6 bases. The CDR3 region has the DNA TGTGCCAGCAGTCGGGATAATGAGCAGTTCTTC. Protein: CASSRDNEQFF.

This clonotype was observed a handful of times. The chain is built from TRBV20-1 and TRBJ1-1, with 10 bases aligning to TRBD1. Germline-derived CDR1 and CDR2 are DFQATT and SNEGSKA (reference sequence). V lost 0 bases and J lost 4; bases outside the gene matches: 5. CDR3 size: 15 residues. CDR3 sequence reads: CSARDPRTGGTEAFF. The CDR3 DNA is TGCAGTGCTAGAGATCCAAGGACAGGGGGCACTGAAGCTTTCTTT.